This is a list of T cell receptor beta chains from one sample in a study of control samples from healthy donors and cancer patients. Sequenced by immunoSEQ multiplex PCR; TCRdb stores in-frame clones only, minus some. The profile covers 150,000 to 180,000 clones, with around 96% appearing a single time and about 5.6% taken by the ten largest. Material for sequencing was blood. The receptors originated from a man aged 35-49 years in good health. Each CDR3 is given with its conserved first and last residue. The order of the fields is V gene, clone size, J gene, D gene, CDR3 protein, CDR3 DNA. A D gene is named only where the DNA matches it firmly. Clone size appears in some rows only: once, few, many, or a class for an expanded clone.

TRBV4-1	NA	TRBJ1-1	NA	CASSQEAAVGTEAFF	TGCGCCAGCAGCCAAGAGGCTGCGGTGGGCACTGAAGCTTTCTTT
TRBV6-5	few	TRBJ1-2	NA	CASTRGGGYTF	TGTGCCAGCACTAGGGGCGGTGGCTACACCTTC
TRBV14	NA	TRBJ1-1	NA	CASSQRTPEAFF	TGTGCCAGCAGCCAAAGGACACCCGAAGCTTTCTTT
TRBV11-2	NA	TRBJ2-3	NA	CASSLVTGSTDTQYF	TGTGCCAGCAGCTTAGTTACAGGTAGCACAGATACGCAGTATTTT
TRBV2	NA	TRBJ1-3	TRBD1	CASGGQGLSTIYF	TGTGCCAGCGGAGGACAGGGTTTATCCACCATATATTTT
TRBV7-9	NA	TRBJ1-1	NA	CASSLAGDNTEAFF	TGTGCCAGCAGCTTAGCAGGAGATAACACTGAAGCTTTCTTT
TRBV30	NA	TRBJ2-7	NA	CAWSFGSLGTLYEQYF	TGTGCCTGGAGTTTCGGGTCCCTCGGCACACTATACGAGCAGTACTTC
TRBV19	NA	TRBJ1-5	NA	CASSMEGRSNQPQHF	TGTGCCAGTAGTATGGAGGGACGGAGCAATCAGCCCCAGCATTTT
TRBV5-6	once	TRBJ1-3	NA	CASSSDRILGNTIYF	TGTGCCAGCAGCTCCGACAGGATTCTTGGAAACACCATATATTTT
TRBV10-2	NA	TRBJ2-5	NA	CASSHGRLQETQYF	TGCGCCAGCAGTCATGGACGGCTTCAAGAGACCCAGTACTTC
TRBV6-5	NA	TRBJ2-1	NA	CASSAGTGSYNEQFF	TGTGCCAGCTCGGCCGGGACGGGCTCCTACAATGAGCAGTTCTTC
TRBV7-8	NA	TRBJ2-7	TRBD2	CASSYAGGPIGEQYF	TGTGCCAGCAGTTACGCGGGGGGTCCCATAGGGGAGCAGTACTTC
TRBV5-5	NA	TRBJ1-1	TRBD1	CASSRGQGGRTMNTEAFF	TGTGCCAGCAGCAGGGGACAGGGAGGGCGTACTATGAACACTGAAGCTTTCTTT
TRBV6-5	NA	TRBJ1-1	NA	CASILQQGFEAFF	TGTGCCAGCATCCTTCAACAGGGCTTTGAAGCTTTCTTT
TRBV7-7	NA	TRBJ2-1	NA	CASSRDLGAYNEQFF	TGTGCCAGCAGTCGGGACCTGGGGGCCTACAATGAGCAGTTCTTC
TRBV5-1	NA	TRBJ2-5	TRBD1	CASSLAAQGETQYF	TGCGCCAGCAGCCTGGCGGCACAGGGGGAGACCCAGTACTTC
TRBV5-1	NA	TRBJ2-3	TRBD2	CASSLAAGEPTDTQYF	TGCGCCAGCAGCTTGGCCGCGGGGGAGCCCACAGATACGCAGTATTTT
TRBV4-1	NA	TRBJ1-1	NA	CASSQDGLMTGEEGAFF	TGCGCCAGCAGCCAAGATGGGCTGATGACAGGAGAGGAAGGAGCTTTCTTT
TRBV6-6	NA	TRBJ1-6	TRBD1	CASSPGTGRNSPLHF	TGTGCCAGCAGTCCCGGGACAGGGCGGAATTCACCCCTCCACTTT
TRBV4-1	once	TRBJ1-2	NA	CASGPAANYGYTF	TGCGCCAGCGGTCCCGCAGCCAACTATGGCTACACCTTC
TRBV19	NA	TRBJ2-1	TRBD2	CASSITSGGPWNEQFF	TGTGCCAGTAGTATTACTAGCGGGGGCCCTTGGAATGAGCAGTTCTTC